This T cell receptor beta chain was sequenced for a study of Ad26.COV2.S vaccination and SARS-CoV-2 variants. Study as a whole: Participants got Ad26.COV2.S intramuscularly, once or twice 56 days apart. General study results and limits: A substantial breadth of spike-specific CD8+ and CD4+ T cell responses after vaccination has been reported.

TCRdb keeps only in-frame clones here, not all; method: immunoSEQ multiplex PCR. This table has hundreds of thousands of clones, more than 85% appearing once. In regard to this clone: What it binds is unknown.

Treatment denoted: around 19 received Ad26.COV2.S at low or high dose, single or two shots; a few received placebo; per-sample allocation not given. Sampling took place 63 days after the first vaccine or placebo injection. The study used a vaccine consisting of an Ad26 vector that expressed Wuhan-strain SARS-CoV-2 spike. Trimming took 5 bases from V and 5 from J; bases not matched to a gene: 5. This CDR3 has 13 amino acids. The germline CDR1 and CDR2 sequences are SQVTM and ANQGSEA. This TCR was sampled from a person between 18 and 65 years old who received the Ad26.COV2.S COVID-19 vaccine or a placebo. The chain has TRBV29-1 and TRBJ1-5, with 8 bases aligning to TRBD1. The material sequenced was peripheral blood, taken in a trial of Ad26.COV2.S vaccine versus placebo. In DNA form, the CDR3 reads TGCAGCGTTTCTTCAGGGGGCGATCAGCCCCAGCATTTT. Its translation: CSVSSGGDQPQHF.